This T cell receptor (beta chain) was documented in a study of T cell responses to AZD1222 COVID-19 vaccine. Whole-study findings and limits: The study found Spike-specific TCR breadth and depth rose after two AZD1222 doses. Donors were largely white British and mainly female; clonal diversity was possibly underestimated.

This clone appeared a single time. Its matching antigen is unknown. The repertoire was sequenced with immunoSEQ multiplex PCR; TCRdb's copy has only in-frame clones and lacks some. The data contain roughly 130,000 clones, 92% of them singletons. Germline V lookup: CDR1 MGHRA, CDR2 YSYEKL. This CDR3 contains 13 residues. V dropped 1 base and J dropped 5 bases, with 8 bases sitting between them. This sequence was found in an adult in good health. The material sequenced was peripheral blood, taken on day 0 of AZD1222 vaccination. This sequence joins TRBV4-1 and TRBJ1-2, with unresolved D. CDR3 sequence: CASSQVPSYGYTF. The CDR3 nucleotides read TGCGCCAGCAGCCAAGTTCCTTCATATGGCTACACCTTC.